A selection of T cell receptor beta chains follows, all from one sample in a study of shared clonotypes between healthy human individuals. TCRdb keeps only in-frame clones here, not all; method: immunoSEQ multiplex PCR. Of some 2 million clones in the sample, about 95% were seen once. The material sequenced was naive CD8+ T cells sorted from blood. The receptor source for this set is a man aged 18 to 29 in good health. The CDR3 runs from the conserved cysteine through the conserved F or W. A D gene is named only where the DNA matches it firmly. Where a row states a size, it is once, few, many or the class of an expanded clone; other rows omit it.

>NA|NA|TRBV9|TRBJ2-1
CASSLVAAPSYNEQFF
TGTGCCAGCAGCCTGGTAGCGGCCCCCTCCTACAATGAGCAGTTCTTC
>NA|TRBD1|TRBV30|TRBJ1-2
CAGHNGTGLYYGGYTF
TGTGCCGGGCATAACGGGACAGGACTTTACTATGGAGGCTACACCTTC
>NA|TRBD2|TRBV13|TRBJ2-3
CASRYGLAETDTQYF
TGTGCCAGCAGATACGGACTAGCGGAGACAGATACGCAGTATTTT
>once|NA|TRBV5-8|TRBJ2-7
CASSLDSTSYEQYF
TGTGCCAGCAGCTTGGACTCCACCTCCTACGAGCAGTACTTC
>NA|TRBD2|TRBV7-9|TRBJ2-5
CASSSVVVAGEETQYF
TGTGCCAGCAGCTCGGTGGTGGTAGCGGGAGAGGAGACCCAGTACTTC
>NA|NA|TRBV2|TRBJ2-1
CASSGYQSYNEQFF
TGTGCCAGCAGTGGATACCAGTCCTACAATGAGCAGTTCTTC
>NA|TRBD1|TRBV7-9|TRBJ1-4
CASSPTGQGGKLFF
TGTGCCAGCAGTCCAACGGGACAGGGAGGGAAACTGTTTTTT
>once|TRBD2|TRBV28|TRBJ2-5
CASSPIGALSSGGQETQYF
TGTGCCAGCAGCCCGATTGGGGCCCTGTCTAGCGGGGGTCAAGAGACCCAGTACTTC
>NA|NA|TRBV7-3|TRBJ2-1
CASSQRAGAVYNEQFF
TGTGCCAGCAGCCAACGGGCGGGGGCCGTATACAATGAGCAGTTCTTC
>NA|NA|TRBV2|TRBJ2-3
CASSPSQGNTQYF
TGTGCCAGCAGTCCCTCCCAGGGAAATACGCAGTATTTT
>NA|TRBD1|TRBV14|TRBJ2-2
CASSQSGQGRYTGELFF
TGTGCCAGCAGCCAATCTGGACAGGGGAGATACACCGGGGAGCTGTTTTTT
>NA|TRBD2|TRBV11-3|TRBJ2-2
CASSLGLAGAGAGELFF
TGTGCCAGCAGCTTAGGGCTAGCGGGAGCCGGGGCCGGGGAGCTGTTTTTT
>NA|TRBD2|TRBV5-1|TRBJ2-1
CASSLSGGSNEQFF
TGCGCCAGCAGCTTGTCGGGGGGGAGTAATGAGCAGTTCTTC
>once|TRBD1|TRBV27|TRBJ2-7
CASSLYATGGTYEQYF
TGTGCCAGCAGTTTATATGCGACAGGGGGGACCTACGAGCAGTACTTC
>few|NA|TRBV5-1|TRBJ2-7
CASSRQGGDEQYF
TGCGCCAGCAGCCGACAGGGCGGGGACGAGCAGTACTTC
>NA|TRBD1|TRBV6-5|TRBJ2-7
CASSYSGTGFEQYF
TGTGCCAGCAGTTACTCGGGGACAGGGTTCGAGCAGTACTTC
>NA|NA|TRBV6-6|TRBJ2-7
CASTGKLYEQYF
TGTGCCAGCACCGGGAAACTCTACGAGCAGTACTTC
>NA|NA|TRBV4-3|TRBJ2-2
CASSQSSEGFSNTGELFF
TGCGCCAGCAGCCAATCTTCAGAGGGGTTTTCGAACACCGGGGAGCTGTTTTTT
>NA|NA|TRBV5-1|TRBJ2-3
CASSLTGLERTDTQYF
TGCGCCAGCAGCTTAACAGGGTTGGAGCGCACAGATACGCAGTATTTT
>NA|NA|TRBV7-9|TRBJ1-4
CASSTRGSNENEKLFF
TGTGCCAGCAGCACCCGAGGGTCTAATGAGAATGAAAAACTGTTTTTT
>NA|NA|TRBV5-1|TRBJ2-3
CASSFYGGTGTDTQYF
TGCGCCAGCAGCTTCTACGGGGGAACCGGCACAGATACGCAGTATTTT
>NA|TRBD1|TRBV4-1|TRBJ1-2
CASSLKKGAVPNYGYTF
TGCGCCAGCAGTCTTAAGAAGGGGGCTGTACCTAACTATGGCTACACCTTC
>NA|NA|TRBV7-8|TRBJ2-1
CASLDSSYNEQFF
TGTGCCAGCTTGGACTCTTCCTACAATGAGCAGTTCTTC
>NA|NA|TRBV7-9|TRBJ2-5
CASSPEGGLQTQYF
TGTGCCAGCAGCCCTGAGGGGGGACTACAGACCCAGTACTTC
>NA|NA|TRBV7-9|TRBJ1-6
CASSSNKDRSNSPLHF
TGTGCCAGCAGCTCCAACAAAGACCGGTCCAATTCACCCCTCCACTTT
>NA|NA|TRBV9|TRBJ2-7
CASSPGTPEQYF
TGTGCCAGCAGCCCGGGGACACCGGAGCAGTACTTC
>NA|TRBD2|TRBV15|TRBJ2-2
CATSRSGGPGELFF
TGTGCCACCAGCCGTAGCGGGGGGCCCGGGGAGCTGTTTTTT
>NA|TRBD2|TRBV6-6|TRBJ2-5
CASSYWGGQETQYF
TGTGCCAGCAGTTACTGGGGGGGTCAAGAGACCCAGTACTTC
>NA|TRBD1|TRBV7-2|TRBJ2-7
CASSLGRDSSYEQYF
TGTGCCAGCAGCCTTGGCCGGGACAGTTCCTACGAGCAGTACTTC
>NA|TRBD2|TRBV30|TRBJ2-3
CAWSVLAGAPDTQYF
TGTGCCTGGAGTGTACTAGCGGGAGCCCCAGATACGCAGTATTTT
>NA|TRBD1|TRBV2|TRBJ2-5
CASSERTGGQETQYF
TGTGCCAGCAGTGAACGGACAGGGGGCCAAGAGACCCAGTACTTC
>NA|NA|TRBV11-2|TRBJ1-4
CASSLAGFTGSTNEKLFF
TGTGCCAGCAGCTTAGCTGGGTTTACAGGCTCAACTAATGAAAAACTGTTTTTT
>few|TRBD1|TRBV2|TRBJ1-2
CASGGGTGEEYGYTF
TGTGCCAGCGGTGGGGGGACAGGGGAAGAGTATGGCTACACCTTC
>NA|NA|TRBV5-6|TRBJ2-1
CASSPVDNEQFF
TGTGCCAGCAGCCCGGTAGACAATGAGCAGTTCTTC
>NA|NA|TRBV7-9|TRBJ2-3
CASSSVDTQYF
TGTGCCAGCAGCTCAGTAGATACGCAGTATTTT
>NA|NA|TRBV6-5|TRBJ2-1
CASSLLVSSYNEQFF
TGTGCCAGCAGTTTGTTGGTTAGCTCCTACAATGAGCAGTTCTTC
>NA|NA|TRBV13|TRBJ2-1
CASSFEWDEQFF
TGTGCCAGCAGCTTCGAGTGGGATGAGCAGTTCTTC
>NA|NA|TRBV11-2|TRBJ1-4
CASSYGLSPLNEKLFF
TGTGCCAGCAGCTACGGTTTGTCGCCCTTAAATGAAAAACTGTTTTTT
>NA|NA|TRBV5-6|TRBJ2-7
CASSFGGFEQYF
TGTGCCAGCAGCTTCGGCGGGTTCGAGCAGTACTTC
>NA|TRBD2|TRBV7-9|TRBJ2-3
CASSPIPRGGWSTDTQYF
TGTGCCAGCAGCCCCATCCCCCGGGGGGGTTGGAGCACAGATACGCAGTATTTT
>once|TRBD2|TRBV29-1|TRBJ2-1
CSAPGLAGVGSYNEQFF
TGCAGCGCCCCGGGACTAGCGGGAGTGGGGTCCTACAATGAGCAGTTCTTC
>once|NA|TRBV27|TRBJ2-1
CASSSPGTIDNEQFF
TGTGCCAGCAGTTCCCCCGGGACCATCGACAATGAGCAGTTCTTC
>NA|NA|TRBV15|TRBJ2-5
CATSRPQETQYF
TGTGCCACCAGCAGACCTCAAGAGACCCAGTACTTC
>NA|NA|TRBV19|TRBJ2-7
CASSMVQGSEQYF
TGTGCCAGTAGTATGGTACAGGGTAGCGAGCAGTACTTC
>NA|NA|TRBV7-9|TRBJ1-1
CASSLHIGGDGTEAFF
TGTGCCAGCAGCTTACATATTGGCGGCGACGGAACTGAAGCTTTCTTT
>NA|TRBD1|TRBV2|TRBJ2-7
CASSGRDSTYEQYF
TGTGCCAGCAGTGGCCGGGACAGTACCTACGAGCAGTACTTC
>once|NA|TRBV7-2|TRBJ2-3
CASSLGLTTDTQYF
TGTGCCAGCAGCTTAGGACTTACCACAGATACGCAGTATTTT
>NA|NA|TRBV29-1|TRBJ2-5
CSVEDLVGAQYF
TGCAGCGTTGAAGATCTAGTGGGAGCCCAGTACTTC
>NA|TRBD2|TRBV7-9|TRBJ2-1
CASALAEKVEQFF
TGTGCCAGCGCGCTAGCGGAAAAGGTTGAGCAGTTCTTC
>NA|TRBD1|TRBV28|TRBJ1-4
CASADRGSTNEKLFF
TGTGCCAGCGCTGACAGGGGGTCAACTAATGAAAAACTGTTTTTT
>NA|TRBD1|TRBV7-9|TRBJ1-5
CASSSEGTGGHPQHF
TGTGCCAGCAGTTCTGAGGGGACAGGGGGTCACCCCCAGCATTTT
>NA|TRBD2|TRBV28|TRBJ2-5
CASELGRDQETQYF
TGTGCCAGCGAATTAGGGAGGGACCAAGAGACCCAGTACTTC